These 24 T cell receptor beta chains originate from one sample sequenced in a study of blood T cells in healthy people across ages (dated by TCRdb to between 2014 and 2016). The library was made by 5' RACE. This sample was sequenced with an Illumina HiSeq 2500. The second PCR ran for about 6 to 12 cycles and used a J-beta primer mix along with a sample-barcoded 5' primer. In TCRdb, the public reads were trimmed at Q25 with fastp and aligned with MiXCR, with productive beta chains retained. Under each unique CDR3 protein, matching rows form one entry showing the most common genes and DNA. This sample holds some 690,000 distinct CDR3 sequences; approximately 21% were observed only once. Less than 25% of the sample rests with the top ten. Sequenced sample: blood. The receptors come from a man between 65 and 85 years old in good health.

Worth noting for this clonotype: Given the absence of the conserved phenylalanine or tryptophan at the CDR3 end, a read error is likely. The genes are TRBV11-2 and TRBJ2-3; a weak D match, TRBD1 (6 bases). Trimming cost V 6 bases and J 0 bases, with 16 bases left between them. CDR1 is SGHAT and CDR2 is FQNNGV in the germline V gene. This CDR3 contains 16 residues. CDR3 DNA sequence: TGTGCCAGCAGTGGACAGCCAAGATCTAGCACAGATACGCAGTATTTG. Its protein is CASSGQPRSSTDTQYL.

In this sample, this clonotype turned up a few times. The V gene is TRBV11-2, the J gene TRBJ2-1; the D is unclear. Trimming took off 5 bases at V and 8 bases at J, with 7 bases between the two ends. This CDR3 comprises 11 residues. Germline CDR1 is SGHAT and CDR2 is FQNNGV. CDR3 sequence reads: CASSIKDEQFF. The CDR3 DNA reads as TGTGCCAGCAGCATTAAGGATGAGCAGTTCTTC.

The chain employs TRBV6-1 and TRBJ2-5, with no clear D. Matching the DNA end better, TRBJ2-1 makes the J call doubtful. Germline V gene data show CDR1 as MNHNS and CDR2 as SASEGT. This CDR3 region has 14 residues. CDR3 protein: CASRGNQKGGEQFF. The CDR3 DNA follows: TGTGCCAGCAGGGGGAACCAGAAAGGTGGTGAGCAGTTCTTC.

This rearrangement joins TRBV25-1 to TRBJ2-1, with D unresolved. There are 13 residues in the CDR3. V was clipped by 1 base and J by 6 bases, with 7 bases between them. Germline CDR1 is MGHDK and CDR2 is SYGVNS. CDR3 sequence reads: CASSEFQLNEQFF. CDR3 nucleotides: TGTGCCAGCAGTGAATTCCAACTCAATGAGCAGTTCTTC.

The chain joins TRBV14 to TRBJ2-3; D is unclear. The germline V gene has CDR1 SGHDN and CDR2 FVKESK. This CDR3 is built from 13 residues. The ends were cut back, 4 bases at V and 4 bases at J, with 9 bases in the middle. CDR3 bases: TGTGCCAGCAGCCCGGATCAACCAGATACGCAGTATTTT. It is translated as CASSPDQPDTQYF.

The V gene is TRBV3-1, the J gene TRBJ1-3, with D tentatively TRBD1 (5 bases). The germline gives CDR1 LGHDT, CDR2 YNNKEL (reference sequence). V lost 6 bases and J lost 0, with 9 bases in between. The CDR3 runs to 14 residues. The CDR3 sequence: CASRLRVSGNTIYF. The CDR3 DNA sequence: TGTGCCAGCAGACTCAGGGTCTCTGGAAACACCATATATTTT.

This clonotype occurred a few times. The chain carries TRBV5-1 and TRBJ2-3; tentative D call: TRBD2 (6 bases). Germline assignment: CDR1 SGHRS and CDR2 YFSETQ. The V end was cut by 6 bases, the J end by 0 bases, with 14 bases between. CDR3 length: 15 residues. CDR3 sequence (DNA): TGCGCCAGCAACGGCCAAGCGGGTAGCACAGATACGCAGTATTTT. Protein product: CASNGQAGSTDTQYF. Variable domain in full (rest from reference TRBV5-1 and TRBJ2-3): KAGVTQTPRYLIKTRGQQVTLSCSPISGHRSVSWYQQTPGQGLQFLFEYFSETQRNKGNFPGRFSGRQFSNSRSEMNVSTLELGDSALYLCASNGQAGSTDTQYFGPGTRLTVL.

The rearrangement uses TRBV6-1 and TRBJ2-1; 7 positions match TRBD2. Germline CDR1 reads MNHNS; CDR2 reads SASEGT. V gave up 0 bases and J gave up 4 bases; unmatched junction bases: 12. The CDR3 extends over 18 amino acids. The CDR3 coding sequence is TGTGCCAGCAGTGAAGCGCTTCGGGCTAGCGGACAATACAATGAGCAGTTCTTC. Translated: CASSEALRASGQYNEQFF.

This clonotype appeared many times. The chain combines TRBV10-3 with TRBJ1-3; 9 bases line up with TRBD1. Germline CDR1 is ENHRY and CDR2 is SYGVKD. The CDR3 has 11 residues. V was clipped by 6 bases and J by 16 bases; unmatched bases: 7. The CDR3 coding sequence is TGTGCCATCAGCGACCGGGACAGGGAGTATTTT. Protein product: CAISDRDREYF.

Written as DNA, the CDR3 is TGCGCCAGCACCCAGACAGGGGTTGGTAATGAGCAGTTCTTC. This codes for CASTQTGVGNEQFF. The chain recombines TRBV5-1 with TRBJ2-1, with 8 bases matching TRBD1. With V trimmed by 6 bases and J by 7 bases, 9 bases remained unmatched. The CDR3 is 14 amino acids. The germline CDR1 and CDR2 sequences are SGHRS and YFSETQ.

The gene calls are TRBV4-1 and TRBJ2-5; D uncertain. CDR3 length: 15 residues. The germline V gene has CDR1 MGHRA and CDR2 YSYEKL. Trimming stripped 2 bases from V and 5 bases from J, with 15 bases between. As DNA, the CDR3 is TGCGCCAGCAGCCAAAATTCCAGGACCAAGGAGACCCAGTACTTC. It encodes CASSQNSRTKETQYF.

The chain joins TRBV14 to TRBJ1-2; the D gene is possibly TRBD1 (5 bases). The ends were cut back, 0 bases at V and 10 bases at J, with 12 bases in the middle. CDR3 length: 13 residues. Germline V gives CDR1 SGHDN, CDR2 FVKESK. CDR3 loop: CASSQDWLGPYTF. In DNA, the CDR3 is TGTGCCAGCAGCCAAGATTGGCTGGGGCCCTACACCTTC.

The rearrangement links TRBV7-9 to TRBJ2-7; possibly TRBD1 for D (5 bases). The CDR3 covers 15 residues. The V gene's germline CDR1 is SEHNR and CDR2 FQNEAQ (reference sequence). CDR3 protein: CAGSLGAGSPYEQYV. In DNA form, the CDR3 reads TGTGCCGGCAGCTTAGGGGCAGGTAGCCCCTACGAGCAGTACGTC.

Only a few counts were recorded for this clonotype. The CDR3 does not close with the conserved phenylalanine or tryptophan, likely indicating a read error. V usage is TRBV18 and J usage is TRBJ1-1, with a possible D match to TRBD1 (5 bases). From germline, CDR1 is KGHSH and CDR2 LQKENI. The CDR3 spans 16 residues. V was trimmed by 5 bases and J by 0 bases, leaving 16 bases between them. The CDR3 coding sequence is TGTGCCAGCTCATGGGGGTTGGCAGATATGAACACTGAAGCTTTCTCT. Protein product: CASSWGLADMNTEAFS.

This clonotype was counted between two and nine times. The chain combines TRBV20-1 with TRBJ2-3, with 8 positions matching TRBD2. V was clipped by 3 bases and J by 4 bases; unmatched bases: 9. The V gene's germline CDR1 is DFQATT and CDR2 SNEGSKA (reference sequence). The CDR3 length is 15 residues. CDR3 nucleotide sequence: TGCAGTGCTAGGGGGAGCGGGGGAGCTGCAGATACGCAGTATTTT. It encodes CSARGSGGAADTQYF.

This clonotype has just a few counts. V usage is TRBV28 and J usage is TRBJ2-1; TRBD1 aligns across 7 bases. The junction had 11 bases not matched to a gene; V was cut back by 6 bases and J by 6 bases. CDR3 length: 15 amino acids. Germline V CDR1 and CDR2: MDHEN, SYDVKM. The CDR3 here is CASRPDTGTANEQFF. The CDR3 DNA follows: TGTGCCAGCAGACCGGATACCGGGACAGCCAATGAGCAGTTCTTC.

A few counts support this clonotype. The chain combines TRBV12-3 or TRBV12-4 with TRBJ2-5; 8 positions agree with TRBD2. The V gene end was trimmed by 2 bases and the J gene end by 8 bases; junction bases not matched to a gene: 10. The CDR3 contains 15 residues. The CDR3 region is CASSLRLAGPPTQYF. DNA of the CDR3: TGTGCCAGCAGTTTAAGGCTAGCGGGTCCCCCTACCCAGTACTTC.

The chain carries TRBV12-3 or TRBV12-4 and TRBJ2-5; TRBD2 might be the D (6 bases). This CDR3 has 16 amino acids. V shed 1 base and J shed 5 bases, with 17 bases lying between them. The CDR3 is CASSLDYLSREETQYF. The DNA of the CDR3 is TGTGCCAGCAGTTTAGATTACCTTTCTCGGGAGGAGACCCAGTACTTC.

The V and J genes are TRBV29-1 and TRBJ2-5; no reliable D call. The ends were cut back, 3 bases at V and 4 bases at J, with 9 bases in the middle. Germline CDR1 and CDR2: SQVTM and ANQGSEA. The CDR3 is made up of 12 amino acids. The CDR3 is CSVELGIETQYF. The DNA of the CDR3 is TGCAGCGTTGAGTTAGGGATAGAGACCCAGTACTTC.

The chain joins TRBV6-5 to TRBJ1-5, with a tentative D call TRBD1 (5 bases). Germline loops: CDR1 MNHEY, CDR2 SVGAGI. This CDR3 is 13 amino acids long. V dropped 6 bases and J dropped 9 bases, with 15 bases sitting between them. The DNA of the CDR3 is TGTGCCAGCAGCGACGGGGCTTTGGGGCCCCAGCATTTT. As protein: CASSDGALGPQHF.

The chain uses TRBV6-5 and TRBJ2-5, with a weak D call TRBD1 (5 bases). The J call may not be correct, given that the DNA end is closer to TRBJ2-7. Germline lookup yields CDR1 MNHEY and CDR2 SVGAGI. The CDR3 sequence is 14 residues long. The DNA for the CDR3 is TGTGCCAGCAGCTTGCAGGGTCCTTCTTACGAGCAGTACGTC. This sequence encodes CASSLQGPSYEQYV.

The table lists this clonotype with a few counts. The chain recombines TRBV3-1 with TRBJ2-3; D uncertain. This CDR3 comprises 12 residues. Germline V gene lookup returns CDR1 LGHDT and CDR2 YNNKEL (reference sequence). V was cut by 2 bases and J by 11 bases, with 11 bases left in between. The CDR3 DNA sequence: TGTGCCAGCAGCCAACCGCCTGCGGAGCAGTATTTT. Residues: CASSQPPAEQYF.

This clonotype has just one count. This chain uses TRBV5-6 with TRBJ1-1; possible D gene TRBD1, 5 bases. V was pared by 2 bases and J by 3 bases, with 11 bases between. CDR1 SGHDT and CDR2 YYEEEE come from the germline V gene. The CDR3 covers 14 residues. The CDR3 DNA follows: TGTGCCAGCAGCTTTAAGAGGGGAGACACTGAAGCTTTCTTT. Its translation is CASSFKRGDTEAFF.

This clonotype has only a few counts. The V gene is TRBV5-1, the J gene TRBJ2-3, with 10 bases identical to TRBD1. CDR1 is SGHRS and CDR2 is YFSETQ in the germline V gene. This CDR3 has 16 residues. Trimming at V came to 4 bases and at J to 0 bases, leaving 5 bases not matched to a gene. The DNA of the CDR3 is TGCGCCAGCAGCCTCGACAGGGGGCAAAGCACAGATACGCAGTATTTT. This encodes CASSLDRGQSTDTQYF.